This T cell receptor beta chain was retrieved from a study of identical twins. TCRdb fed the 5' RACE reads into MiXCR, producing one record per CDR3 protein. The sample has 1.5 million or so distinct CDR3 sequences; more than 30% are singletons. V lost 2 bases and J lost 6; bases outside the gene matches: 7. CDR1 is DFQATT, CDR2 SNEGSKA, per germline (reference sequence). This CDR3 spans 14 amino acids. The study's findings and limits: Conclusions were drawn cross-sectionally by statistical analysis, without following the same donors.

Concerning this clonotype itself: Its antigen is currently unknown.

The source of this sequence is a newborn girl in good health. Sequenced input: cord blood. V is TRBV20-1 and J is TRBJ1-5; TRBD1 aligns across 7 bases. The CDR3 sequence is CSARPNRGGQPQHF. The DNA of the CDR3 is TGCAGTGCTAGACCAAACAGGGGAGGTCAGCCCCAGCATTTT.